The sequence of this TCR beta chain was determined in a study of cytomegalovirus exposure and HLA in healthy donors. Germline V gives CDR1 LGHNA, CDR2 YSLEER. The CDR3 is made up of 16 amino acids. V was pared by 2 bases and J by 1 base, with 11 bases between. Donors showed nominal health when sampled, although they likely had unrecorded immune exposures. In the PCR, 60 Vbeta and 13 Jbeta primers were used. Sequencing used immunoSEQ multiplex PCR; TCRdb keeps in-frame clones, though not all of them. This sample's table has about 170,000 clones. V gene TRBV4-3 combines with J gene TRBJ2-2; D is perhaps TRBD2 (7 bases). The TCR comes from an older woman in good health and CMV-seronegative. The sample was PBMCs. The CDR3: CASSQKRGGNTGELFF. The CDR3 DNA sequence: TGCGCCAGCAGCCAAAAAAGGGGGGGGAACACCGGGGAGCTGTTTTTT.